The present T cell receptor beta chain was sequenced within a study of OX40 agonist ivuxolimab in advanced cancers. Some clones are missing from TCRdb's copy, which holds only in-frame ones; the method was immunoSEQ multiplex PCR. The sample lists 65,000 to 95,000 clones, around 82% occurring once. This CDR3 has 16 amino acids. Germline-derived CDR1 and CDR2 are MDHEN and SYDVKM. The TCR comes from an adult with an advanced solid tumor such as melanoma, head and neck, liver or kidney cancer. Specimen: CD4+ or CD8+ T cells sorted from blood, collected in a trial of the OX40 agonist ivuxolimab. V is TRBV28 and J is TRBJ2-5; 7 positions match TRBD2. CDR3: CATAVQVSGLGETQYF. DNA of the CDR3: TGTGCGACAGCAGTTCAAGTTAGCGGGCTAGGGGAGACCCAGTACTTC.